This TCR beta chain was recovered during a study of cytomegalovirus exposure and HLA in healthy donors. Study-wide results and limits: Some V segments, including TRBV6-2 and TRBV6-3, were excluded as indistinguishable. In an earlier analysis, about 90% or about 30%: the productive usage of most TCR beta V segments. What a later analysis showed was that several of the most significant clusters appeared linked to common viral pathogens.

Comment on this clone: Its antigen remains unknown.

Use of 60 Vbeta and 13 Jbeta primers characterized the PCR. Assay: immunoSEQ multiplex PCR; the TCRdb copy retains only in-frame clones and omits some. The table has roughly 110,000 clones, 75% seen once. Germline V gene lookup returns CDR1 MRHNA and CDR2 SNTAGT. This CDR3 comprises 15 residues. V lost 2 bases and J lost 1, with 10 bases in between. Source material: PBMCs. The chain couples TRBV6-4 to TRBJ2-3; D perhaps matches TRBD2 (6 bases). The receptor was isolated from a man in his forties in good health and CMV-seronegative. The CDR3 nucleotides read TGTGCCAGCAGTGACGGAATAGCGGGCACAGATACGCAGTATTTT. Translated, it gives CASSDGIAGTDTQYF.